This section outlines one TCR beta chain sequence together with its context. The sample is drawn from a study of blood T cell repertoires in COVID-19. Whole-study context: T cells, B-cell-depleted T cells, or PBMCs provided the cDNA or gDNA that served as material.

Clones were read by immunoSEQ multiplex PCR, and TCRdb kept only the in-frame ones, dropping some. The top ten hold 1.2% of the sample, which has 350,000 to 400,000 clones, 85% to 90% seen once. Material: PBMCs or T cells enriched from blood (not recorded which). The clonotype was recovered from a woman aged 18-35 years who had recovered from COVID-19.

The CDR3 sequence: CASSQVTSGYQNTGELFF. Written as DNA, the CDR3 is TGTGCCAGCAGCCAAGTGACTAGCGGGTACCAGAACACCGGGGAGCTGTTTTTT. The chain uses TRBV3-1 (or the pseudogene TRBV3-2) and TRBJ2-2; 10 nucleotides line up with TRBD2. Germline CDR1 is LGHDT and CDR2 is YNNKEL (reference sequence). The J segment lost 1 base and the V segment lost 1 base, leaving 6 bases of the junction unmatched. There are 18 residues in the CDR3.